This T cell receptor (beta chain) was found in a study of graft-versus-host responses after intestinal transplantation. For the study at large: All recipients were given anti-thymocyte globulin induction, and tacrolimus and steroids were then administered for around three years. Broader study findings: Recipient marrow harbored GvH clones, some of which surfaced first in ileum or blood.

Trimming removed 8 bases from V and 3 bases from J, with 11 bases in between. CDR1 and CDR2 (germline): ENHRY, SYGVKD. This CDR3 comprises 12 residues. The assay was immunoSEQ multiplex PCR, and TCRdb's table has in-frame clones only and misses some. Of over 10,000 clones listed, roughly 86% are singletons. As concerns this clone: No antigen is known for it.

This sequence was found in a human patient who received an intestinal transplant, so some T cells may come from the graft donor. This chain joins TRBV10-3 and TRBJ2-7; maybe TRBD2 (5 bases). Sequenced material: PBMCs, taken after intestinal transplantation. The CDR3 sequence is CAIGREGYEQYF. The CDR3 DNA sequence: TGTGCCATCGGGCGAGAGGGCTACGAGCAGTACTTC.